Below are 15 T cell receptor beta chains sequenced from a single sample in a study of T cell changes during pregnancy in multiple sclerosis. Clones were read by immunoSEQ multiplex PCR, and TCRdb kept only the in-frame ones, dropping some. Of tens of thousands of clones listed, around 93% were seen once; the top ten hold less than 5%. The sample here was CD8+ T cells from peripheral blood mononuclear cells, taken in the first trimester of pregnancy. These TCRs come from a female donor with multiple sclerosis, enrolled in a pregnancy study.

The chain couples TRBV1 to TRBJ2-1; TRBD2 is the table's D call, not checked against the DNA. TRBV1 is flagged as a pseudogene. CDR3 length: 16 residues. The CDR3 nucleotides read TGCACCAGCAGCCATCCCAGCGGGACCCCTTACAATGAGCAGTTCTTC. Encoded protein: CTSSHPSGTPYNEQFF.

The V and J genes are TRBV19 and TRBJ2-7; the D is unclear. Trimming removed 7 bases from V and 0 bases from J, with 10 bases in between. The CDR3 has 13 residues. Germline V gene lookup returns CDR1 LNHDA and CDR2 SQIVND (reference sequence). DNA for the CDR3: TGTGCCAGTAAAGGCGAGGTCTCCTACGAGCAGTACTTC. Translation gives CASKGEVSYEQYF.

This chain joins TRBV6-1 and TRBJ1-3; D gene unclear. Trimming left V 4 bases short and J 3 bases short, with 13 bases between. The CDR3 is made up of 15 amino acids. The germline CDR1 and CDR2 sequences are MNHNS and SASEGT. This chain's CDR3 is CASSGALGDGNTIYF. CDR3 DNA: TGTGCCAGCAGTGGTGCTTTGGGCGATGGAAACACCATATATTTT.

This clone was detected once. The chain is built from TRBV2 and TRBJ2-5, with 9 bases fitting TRBD2. The germline CDR1 and CDR2 sequences are SNHLY and FYNNEI. The CDR3 sequence is 14 residues long. V trimming: 3 bases; J trimming: 4 bases; junction bases outside the gene matches: 3. The CDR3 is CASSEPSGAETQYF. The CDR3 DNA sequence: TGTGCCAGCAGTGAGCCTAGCGGGGCAGAGACCCAGTACTTC.

This chain links TRBV15 with TRBJ2-1; TRBD1 agrees at 9 bases. J lost 7 bases, V lost 3 bases, and 4 bases had no gene match. This CDR3 is 14 amino acids long. CDR1 is LNHNV, CDR2 YYDKDF, per germline (reference sequence). In DNA, the CDR3 is TGTGCCACCAGCAGCCCTGGGACAGGGAATGAGCAGTTCTTC. Translated, it gives CATSSPGTGNEQFF.

The chain recombines TRBV25-1 with TRBJ1-1, with D tentatively TRBD1 (5 bases). The CDR3 runs 12 residues. Germline-derived CDR1 and CDR2 are MGHDK and SYGVNS. V lost 5 bases and J lost 5, with 9 bases in between. The chain's CDR3 is CASSLRGTEAFF. CDR3 nucleotides: TGTGCCAGCAGTCTACGGGGGACTGAAGCTTTCTTT.

The chain uses TRBV11-2 and TRBJ2-1, with 9 bases matching TRBD2. This CDR3 has 15 amino acids. Germline values: CDR1 SGHAT, CDR2 FQNNGV. V shed 0 bases and J 8 bases; nucleotides not matched to a gene: 5. This chain's CDR3 is CASSLDLAGYHEQFF. The CDR3, as DNA: TGTGCCAGCAGCTTAGATCTAGCGGGGTACCATGAGCAGTTCTTC.

This clone was seen just once. The CDR3 nucleotides read TGTGCCAGCAGTTTACCTAGCTCCGATGAGCAGTTCTTC. It yields the protein CASSLPSSDEQFF. The chain links TRBV27 to TRBJ2-1; maybe TRBD2 (5 bases). Between the trimmed V and J ends, which lost 2 bases and 8 bases, there was a span of 10 bases. CDR1 and CDR2 (germline): MNHEY, SMNVEV (reference sequence). The CDR3 runs to 13 residues.

This chain's CDR3 is CAWSVLAGGETQYF. The CDR3 DNA reads TGTGCCTGGAGTGTACTAGCGGGAGGTGAGACCCAGTACTTC. The chain has TRBV30 and TRBJ2-5, with TRBD2 matching 12 bases. J was trimmed by 5 bases and V by 0 bases; bases with no gene match: 1. Germline lookup yields CDR1 GTSNPN and CDR2 SVGIG (reference sequence). CDR3 length: 14 residues.

By frequency in the sample, this clone is medium-sized (0.01 to 0.1%). V gene TRBV11-3 combines with J gene TRBJ1-2; TRBD1 might be the D (5 bases). Per germline, CDR1 SGHNT and CDR2 YENEEA. The CDR3 is made up of 17 amino acids. Trimming pared 0 bases from V and 0 bases from J, leaving 14 bases between. The CDR3 DNA follows: TGTGCCAGCAGCTTAGATTTTGTTACGGACACTAACTATGGCTACACCTTC. Protein: CASSLDFVTDTNYGYTF.

The gene calls are TRBV27 and TRBJ1-4; TRBD1 matches at 8 bases. CDR1 is MNHEY, CDR2 SMNVEV, per germline (reference sequence). V lost 8 bases, J lost 7 bases, and 6 bases stayed unmatched. The CDR3 totals 13 residues. CDR3 sequence (DNA): TGTGCCAGCGCTGGACAGGGAGGTGAAAAACTGTTTTTT. It encodes CASAGQGGEKLFF.

V and J are TRBV19 and TRBJ1-5; 9 bases match TRBD1. V lost 1 base and J lost 2; bases outside the gene matches: 0. The germline gives CDR1 LNHDA, CDR2 SQIVND (reference sequence). The CDR3 totals 15 residues. CDR3 loop: CASSIGTGGNQPQHF. Here the CDR3 DNA reads TGTGCCAGTAGTATAGGGACAGGGGGCAATCAGCCCCAGCATTTT.

The chain is built from TRBV27 and TRBJ2-2; maybe TRBD2 (6 bases). Germline V gene lookup returns CDR1 MNHEY and CDR2 SMNVEV (reference sequence). The CDR3 covers 16 residues. Trimming took off 1 base at V and 0 bases at J, with 9 bases between the two ends. CDR3 sequence (DNA): TGTGCCAGCAGTTTATATGCGGGATCGAACACCGGGGAGCTGTTTTTT. Protein sequence: CASSLYAGSNTGELFF.

This chain uses TRBV28 with TRBJ2-3; 9 nucleotides agree with TRBD1. CDR3 length: 14 amino acids. Germline-derived CDR1 and CDR2 are MDHEN and SYDVKM. Germline trimming cut 7 bases from V and 2 bases from J; bases unmatched to any gene: 4. CDR3: CASTGTGYTDTQYF. Here the CDR3 DNA reads TGTGCCAGCACCGGGACAGGGTACACAGATACGCAGTATTTT.

V and J are TRBV15 and TRBJ1-4; 8 bases map to TRBD1. The CDR3 is made up of 15 amino acids. The V gene's germline CDR1 is LNHNV and CDR2 YYDKDF (reference sequence). After removal of 0 bases from V and 6 bases from J, the junction contained 3 bases not matched to a gene. The CDR3: CATSRDGGQDEKLFF. The CDR3 nucleotides read TGTGCCACCAGCAGAGATGGGGGACAGGATGAAAAACTGTTTTTT.